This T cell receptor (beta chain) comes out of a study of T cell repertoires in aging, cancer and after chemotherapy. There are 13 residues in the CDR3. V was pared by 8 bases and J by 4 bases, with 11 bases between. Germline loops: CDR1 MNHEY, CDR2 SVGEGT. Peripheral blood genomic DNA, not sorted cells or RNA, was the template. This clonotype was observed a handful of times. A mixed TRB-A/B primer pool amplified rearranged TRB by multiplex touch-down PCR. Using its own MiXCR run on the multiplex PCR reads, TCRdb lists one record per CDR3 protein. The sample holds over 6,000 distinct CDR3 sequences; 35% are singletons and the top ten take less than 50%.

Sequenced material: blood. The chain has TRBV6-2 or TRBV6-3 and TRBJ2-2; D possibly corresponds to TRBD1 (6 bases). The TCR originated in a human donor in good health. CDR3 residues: CASVRGGTGELFF. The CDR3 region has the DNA TGTGCCAGCGTCAGGGGCGGCACCGGGGAGCTGTTTTTT.